One sample yielded the 21 T cell receptor beta chains listed below, sequenced in a study of regulatory T cells in long-lasting Graves disease. The time point: persistent/refractory GD, antithyroid drugs over 5 years with positive TRAb. The TCR library was made from RNA extracted from PBMCs. For TCR beta, libraries came from iRepertoire HTBI primers and Arm-PCR of CDR3 regions. MiXCR was run by TCRdb on the multiplex PCR reads, yielding one entry per CDR3 protein. This repertoire shows hundreds of thousands of distinct CDR3 sequences, around 20% found once; its top ten account for 7.8%. The specimen was peripheral blood mononuclear cells (PBMCs), collected when the disease was refractory, from a patient treated with antithyroid drugs. The source of these receptors is a female donor with Graves disease.

This clonotype was seen only a few times. The chain recombines TRBV13 with TRBJ2-5; either TRBD1 or TRBD2 may supply D (5 bases each). V gave up 1 base and J gave up 5 bases, with 14 bases separating them. CDR1 is PRHDT, CDR2 FYEKMQ, per germline (reference sequence). This CDR3 has 15 residues. CDR3 in DNA: TGTGCCAGCAGCTTAGTTGGGGGTGTGCGGGAGACCCAGTACTTC. Its translation: CASSLVGGVRETQYF.

This clonotype came up a few times. The chain links TRBV3-1 to TRBJ2-4; D remains ambiguous. The CDR3 has 14 residues. Per germline, CDR1 LGHDT and CDR2 YNNKEL (reference sequence). V was shortened by 4 bases and J by 6 bases, with 13 bases between the two germline ends. This CDR3 reads CASSRLAVLNIQYF. CDR3 in DNA: TGTGCCAGCAGCCGCCTTGCGGTCCTAAACATTCAGTACTTC.

Ten or more counts support this clonotype. The rearrangement links TRBV5-1 to TRBJ2-2, with D unresolved. Germline-derived CDR1 and CDR2 are SGHRS and YFSETQ. This CDR3 is built from 14 residues. The V and J ends lost 4 bases and 2 bases respectively, with 9 bases between them. The CDR3 protein is CASSRNLNTGELFF. As DNA, the CDR3 is TGCGCCAGCAGCCGTAACTTAAACACCGGGGAGCTGTTTTTT.

This clonotype has more than one count but fewer than ten. The chain couples TRBV6-1 to TRBJ1-2, with 7 bases lining up with TRBD1. The CDR3 has 15 residues. Germline trimming cut 1 base from V and 2 bases from J; bases unmatched to any gene: 4. Germline CDR1 reads MNHNS; CDR2 reads SASEGT. CDR3 bases: TGTGCCAGCAGTGAAGAAATAGGGGGCAACTATGGCTACACCTTC. It specifies CASSEEIGGNYGYTF.

V is TRBV29-1 and J is TRBJ1-1; D not resolved. Germline CDR1 SQVTM, CDR2 ANQGSEA. V shed 0 bases and J shed 0 bases, with 8 bases lying between them. This CDR3 has 14 amino acids. This CDR3 is CSVEEAGLNTEAFF. Written as DNA, the CDR3 is TGCAGCGTTGAAGAGGCGGGGTTGAACACTGAAGCTTTCTTT.

This clonotype has at least ten counts. The chain has TRBV27 and TRBJ2-5, with TRBD2 as a possible D gene (6 bases). V was clipped by 6 bases and J by 4 bases, with 15 bases between them. CDR3 size: 14 residues. The germline CDR1 and CDR2 sequences are MNHEY and SMNVEV (reference sequence). The CDR3 nucleotides read TGTGCCAGCAGCCGCACGACTAGGGGAGAGACCCAGTACTTC. This codes for CASSRTTRGETQYF.

In its sample, this clonotype was seen many times. The J gene is TRBJ1-5, the V gene TRBV27; 9 bases agree with TRBD1. V lost 7 bases to trimming and J lost 1 base; unmatched junction nucleotides: 5. The length of the CDR3 is 15 residues. Germline V gene lookup returns CDR1 MNHEY and CDR2 SMNVEV (reference sequence). This CDR3 is CASKTGGLSNQPQHF. The CDR3 DNA reads TGTGCCAGCAAGACAGGGGGATTAAGCAATCAGCCCCAGCATTTT.

This clonotype appeared once. The chain carries TRBV11-2 and TRBJ2-3, with TRBD2 identical over 9 bases. V was clipped by 3 bases and J by 4 bases; unmatched bases: 8. CDR1 is SGHAT and CDR2 is FQNNGV in the germline V gene. The CDR3 extends over 16 amino acids. The CDR3 loop reads CASSFGLAGVADTQYF. CDR3 DNA: TGTGCCAGCAGCTTCGGTTTAGCGGGAGTCGCAGATACGCAGTATTTT. The full variable domain, rest sourced from reference TRBV11-2 and TRBJ2-3, is EAGVAQSPRYKIIEKRQSVAFWCNPISGHATLYWYQQILGQGPKLLIQFQNNGVVDDSQLPKDRFSAERLKGVDSTLKIQPAKLEDSAVYLCASSFGLAGVADTQYFGPGTRLTVL.

The rearrangement joins TRBV27 to TRBJ2-7; 7 nucleotides agree with TRBD2. The CDR3 covers 16 residues. Looked up from germline, CDR1 is MNHEY and CDR2 is SMNVEV (reference sequence). Germline trimming cut 2 bases from V and 6 bases from J; bases unmatched to any gene: 13. CDR3 nucleotides: TGTGCCAGCAGTTTACCCCCTTTGGCGGGAGCGCGCGAGCAGTACTTC. Translating gives CASSLPPLAGAREQYF.

V usage is TRBV7-9 and J usage is TRBJ1-6; 11 bases match TRBD1. Germline values: CDR1 SEHNR, CDR2 FQNEAQ (reference sequence). The V and J ends lost 2 bases and 8 bases, in that order; junction bases with no gene match: 5. The CDR3 is 16 residues long. The CDR3 reads CASSLSGTGGYSPLHF. DNA of the CDR3: TGTGCCAGCAGCTTATCCGGGACAGGGGGTTATTCACCCCTCCACTTT.

This clonotype was seen a few times. The chain links TRBV30 to TRBJ1-2; D call uncertain. V was pared by 3 bases and J by 5 bases, with 10 bases between. The CDR3 has 12 residues. CDR1 GTSNPN and CDR2 SVGIG come from the germline V gene (reference sequence). The CDR3 reads CAWRTGVYGYTF. CDR3 DNA sequence: TGTGCCTGGAGGACGGGAGTTTATGGCTACACCTTC.

A few counts support this clonotype. This sequence joins TRBV11-2 and TRBJ2-5; D unclear. Between the trimmed V and J ends, which lost 5 bases and 3 bases, there was a span of 16 bases. Germline values: CDR1 SGHAT, CDR2 FQNNGV. The CDR3 is made up of 15 amino acids. The CDR3: CASSPPPGLKETQYF. The CDR3 DNA is TGTGCCAGCAGCCCCCCCCCCGGTCTCAAAGAGACCCAGTACTTC.

This clonotype was seen a single time. A single base separates this from a much larger clone, so it may be a read error. The V gene is TRBV27, the J gene TRBJ2-7; TRBD1 aligns across 9 bases. Trimming removed 5 bases from V and 5 bases from J; junction bases left unmatched: 7. This CDR3 has 14 amino acids. The germline V gene encodes CDR1 MNHEY and CDR2 SMNVEV (reference sequence). Here the CDR3 reads CASSDGTGSHEQYF. Written as DNA, the CDR3 is TGTGCCAGCAGTGACGGGACAGGGAGCCACGAGCAGTACTTC.

This sequence joins TRBV20-1 and TRBJ2-1, with 12 bases matching TRBD2. Germline V lookup: CDR1 DFQATT, CDR2 SNEGSKA (reference sequence). This CDR3 is built from 18 residues. Trimming removed 3 bases from V and 4 bases from J; junction bases left unmatched: 13. CDR3 in amino acids: CSASQTNLAGGLYNEQFF. The CDR3 DNA reads as TGCAGTGCTAGTCAAACAAACCTAGCGGGAGGGCTATACAATGAGCAGTTCTTC.

This clonotype was seen more than once but under ten times. The chain uses TRBV20-1 and TRBJ2-7; D unclear. Germline CDR1 DFQATT, CDR2 SNEGSKA (reference sequence). This CDR3 spans 13 amino acids. The ends were cut back, 4 bases at V and 1 base at J, with 11 bases in the middle. The CDR3: CSAMVPFSYEQYF. CDR3 coding DNA: TGCAGTGCTATGGTACCTTTTTCCTACGAGCAGTACTTC.

In its sample, this clonotype was seen many times. This sequence joins TRBV2 and TRBJ2-1; 9 bases agree with TRBD2. The germline CDR1 and CDR2 sequences are SNHLY and FYNNEI. The CDR3 contains 13 residues. Trimming removed 7 bases from V and 5 bases from J; junction bases left unmatched: 3. The CDR3 DNA is TGTGCCAGCAAGAGACTAGCGGACAATGAGCAGTTCTTC. Its translation: CASKRLADNEQFF.

This clonotype has a handful of counts. This sequence joins TRBV25-1 and TRBJ2-7; 8 positions agree with TRBD1. The V gene's germline CDR1 is MGHDK and CDR2 SYGVNS. This CDR3 spans 14 amino acids. V trimming: 4 bases; J trimming: 2 bases; junction bases outside the gene matches: 4. For the CDR3, the DNA is TGTGCCAGCAGTGTGACAGGGGTACCCTACGAGCAGTACTTC. Encoded protein: CASSVTGVPYEQYF.

This clonotype has a handful of counts. V gene TRBV19 combines with J gene TRBJ1-1; TRBD1 aligns across 8 bases. CDR3 length: 15 residues. Germline values: CDR1 LNHDA, CDR2 SQIVND (reference sequence). With V trimmed by 3 bases and J by 0 bases, 3 bases remained unmatched. The CDR3, as DNA: TGTGCCAGTAGTATGGACAGGGAGGTGAACACTGAAGCTTTCTTT. It is translated as CASSMDREVNTEAFF.

Details on this clonotype: Since a much larger clone is just one base distant, this may be a read error. J is TRBJ2-7 and V is TRBV7-2; D is ambiguous. V gave up 8 bases and J gave up 6 bases, with 17 bases separating them. The V gene's germline CDR1 is SGHTA and CDR2 FQGNSA. The CDR3 length is 13 residues. The CDR3 coding sequence is TGTGCCAGCCGTAAGGACCTTCCCTGCGAGCAGTACTTC. Translated, it gives CASRKDLPCEQYF.

The chain recombines TRBV18 with TRBJ1-1; 9 nucleotides agree with TRBD1. The CDR3 is 16 residues long. Germline V gene lookup returns CDR1 KGHSH and CDR2 LQKENI. V lost 1 base, J lost 2 bases, and 5 bases stayed unmatched. DNA for the CDR3: TGTGCCAGCTCACCACTGTTGACAGGGGGTAACACTGAAGCTTTCTTT. Residues: CASSPLLTGGNTEAFF.

This clonotype was seen a handful of times. This chain links TRBV28 with TRBJ2-6; 7 nucleotides align to TRBD2. Per the germline V gene, CDR1 is MDHEN and CDR2 is SYDVKM. J lost 3 bases, V lost 4 bases, and 27 bases had no gene match. The CDR3 covers 23 residues. CDR3 in amino acids: CASSSPPPTSEASGVFGANVLTF. The CDR3 DNA follows: TGTGCCAGCAGTTCTCCCCCCCCCACATCAGAGGCTAGCGGCGTATTTGGGGCCAACGTCCTGACTTTC.